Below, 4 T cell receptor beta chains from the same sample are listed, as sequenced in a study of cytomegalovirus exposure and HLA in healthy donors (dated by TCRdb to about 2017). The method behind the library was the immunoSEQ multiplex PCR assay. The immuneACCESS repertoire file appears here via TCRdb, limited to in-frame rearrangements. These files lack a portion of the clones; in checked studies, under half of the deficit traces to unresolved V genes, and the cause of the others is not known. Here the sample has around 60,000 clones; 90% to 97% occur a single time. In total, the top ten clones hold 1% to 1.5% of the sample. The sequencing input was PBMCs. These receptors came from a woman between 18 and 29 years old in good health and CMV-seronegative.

This chain's CDR3 is CASSLGPRGGELFF. The CDR3 coding sequence is TGTGCCAGCAGTTTAGGCCCCCGGGGGGGGGAGCTGTTTTTT. The chain combines TRBV28 with TRBJ2-2, with D perhaps TRBD2 (6 bases). CDR1 is MDHEN, CDR2 SYDVKM, per germline. V gave up 2 bases and J gave up 8 bases, with 12 bases separating them. The CDR3 totals 14 residues.

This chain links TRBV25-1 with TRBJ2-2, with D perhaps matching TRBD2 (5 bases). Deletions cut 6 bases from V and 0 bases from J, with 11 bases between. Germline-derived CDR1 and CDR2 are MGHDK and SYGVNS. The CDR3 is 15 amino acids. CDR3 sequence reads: CASSPRGTNTGELFF. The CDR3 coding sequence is TGTGCCAGCAGCCCCCGGGGTACGAACACCGGGGAGCTGTTTTTT. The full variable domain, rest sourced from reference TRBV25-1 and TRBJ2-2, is EADIYQTPRYLVIGTGKKITLECSQTMGHDKMYWYQQDPGMELHLIHYSYGVNSTEKGDLSSESTVSRIRTEHFPLTLESARPSHTSQYLCASSPRGTNTGELFFGEGSRLTVL.

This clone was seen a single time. The CDR3 sequence: CASSSIAGGRETQYF. The CDR3 DNA is TGCGCCAGCAGCTCCATAGCGGGGGGGCGCGAGACCCAGTACTTC. The chain carries TRBV5-1 and TRBJ2-5; 11 bases align to TRBD2. V gave up 3 bases and J gave up 5 bases; unmatched junction bases: 6. The CDR3 has 15 residues. Germline V gene lookup returns CDR1 SGHRS and CDR2 YFSETQ.

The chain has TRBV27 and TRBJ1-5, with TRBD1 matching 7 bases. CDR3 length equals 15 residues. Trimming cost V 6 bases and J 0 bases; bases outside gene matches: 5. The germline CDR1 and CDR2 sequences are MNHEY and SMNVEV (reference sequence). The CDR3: CASSSGTDSNQPQHF. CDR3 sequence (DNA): TGTGCCAGCAGCTCGGGGACAGATAGCAATCAGCCCCAGCATTTT.